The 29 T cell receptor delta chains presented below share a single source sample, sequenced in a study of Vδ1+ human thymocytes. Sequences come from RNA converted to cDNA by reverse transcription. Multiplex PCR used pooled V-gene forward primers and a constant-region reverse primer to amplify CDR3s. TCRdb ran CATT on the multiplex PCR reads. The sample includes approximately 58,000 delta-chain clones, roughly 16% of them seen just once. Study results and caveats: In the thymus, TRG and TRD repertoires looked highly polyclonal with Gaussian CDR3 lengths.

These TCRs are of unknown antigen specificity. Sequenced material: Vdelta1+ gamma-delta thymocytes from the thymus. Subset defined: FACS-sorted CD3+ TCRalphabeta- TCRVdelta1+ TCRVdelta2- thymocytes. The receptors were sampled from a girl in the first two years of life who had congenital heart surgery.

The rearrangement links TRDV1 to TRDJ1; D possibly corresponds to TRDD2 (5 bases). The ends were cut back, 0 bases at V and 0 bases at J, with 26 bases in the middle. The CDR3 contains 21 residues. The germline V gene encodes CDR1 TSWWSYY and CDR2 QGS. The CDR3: CALGELNLLSTFRRYTDKLIF. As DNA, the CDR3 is TGTGCTCTTGGGGAACTCAACCTTCTCTCCACCTTTAGGAGGTACACCGATAAACTCATCTTT.

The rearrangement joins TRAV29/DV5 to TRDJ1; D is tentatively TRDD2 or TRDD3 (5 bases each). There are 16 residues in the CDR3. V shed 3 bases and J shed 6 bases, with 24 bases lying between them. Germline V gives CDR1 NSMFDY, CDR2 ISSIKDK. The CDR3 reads CAAIPVLGQYWNKLIF. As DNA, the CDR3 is TGTGCAGCAATTCCTGTGTTAGGCCAGTACTGGAATAAACTCATCTTT.

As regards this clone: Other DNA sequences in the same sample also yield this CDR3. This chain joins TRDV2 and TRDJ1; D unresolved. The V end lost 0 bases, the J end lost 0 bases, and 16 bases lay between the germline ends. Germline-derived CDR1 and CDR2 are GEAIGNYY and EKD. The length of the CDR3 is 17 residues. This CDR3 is CACDTGGSPIYTDKLIF. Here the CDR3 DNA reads TGTGCCTGTGACACCGGCGGGAGTCCGATATACACCGATAAACTCATCTTT.

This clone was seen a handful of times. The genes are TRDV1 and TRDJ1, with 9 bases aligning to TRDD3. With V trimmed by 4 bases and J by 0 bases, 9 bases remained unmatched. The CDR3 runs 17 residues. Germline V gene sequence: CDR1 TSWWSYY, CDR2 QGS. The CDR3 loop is CALGGPTGGRHTDKLIF. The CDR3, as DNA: TGTGCTCTTGGGGGACCAACTGGGGGACGTCACACCGATAAACTCATCTTT.

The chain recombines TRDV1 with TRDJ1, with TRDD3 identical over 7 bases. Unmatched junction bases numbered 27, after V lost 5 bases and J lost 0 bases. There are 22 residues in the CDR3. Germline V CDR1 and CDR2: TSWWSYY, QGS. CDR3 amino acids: CALGKPLRVGYLIRRYTDKLIF. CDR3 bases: TGTGCTCTTGGGAAGCCCCTACGTGTGGGATACCTGATACGGCGGTACACCGATAAACTCATCTTT.

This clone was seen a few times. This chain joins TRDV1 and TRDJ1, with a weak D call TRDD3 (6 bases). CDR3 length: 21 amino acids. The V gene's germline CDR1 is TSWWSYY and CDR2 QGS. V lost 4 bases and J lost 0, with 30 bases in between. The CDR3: CALGARPFSVKGGRDTDKLIF. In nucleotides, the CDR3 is TGTGCTCTTGGGGCTAGGCCTTTCTCCGTAAAAGGGGGAAGGGACACCGATAAACTCATCTTT.

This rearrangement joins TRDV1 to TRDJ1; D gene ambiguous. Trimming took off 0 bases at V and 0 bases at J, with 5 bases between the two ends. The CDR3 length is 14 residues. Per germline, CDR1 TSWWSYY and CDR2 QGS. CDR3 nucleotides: TGTGCTCTTGGGGAACTTTCGGACACCGATAAACTCATCTTT. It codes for CALGELSDTDKLIF.

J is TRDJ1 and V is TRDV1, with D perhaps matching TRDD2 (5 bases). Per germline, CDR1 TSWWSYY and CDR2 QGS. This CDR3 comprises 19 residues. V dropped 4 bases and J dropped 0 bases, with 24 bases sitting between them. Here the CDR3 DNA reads TGTGCTCTTGGGGGCAAAGGAACCTACGGAGGCTGGTACACCGATAAACTCATCTTT. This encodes CALGGKGTYGGWYTDKLIF.

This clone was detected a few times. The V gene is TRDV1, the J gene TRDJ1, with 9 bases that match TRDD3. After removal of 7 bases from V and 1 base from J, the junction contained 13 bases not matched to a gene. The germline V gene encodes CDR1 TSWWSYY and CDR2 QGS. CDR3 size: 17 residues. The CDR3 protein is CALDVYGDTRSTDKLIF. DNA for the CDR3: TGTGCTCTTGACGTCTACGGGGATACGCGGTCCACCGATAAACTCATCTTT.

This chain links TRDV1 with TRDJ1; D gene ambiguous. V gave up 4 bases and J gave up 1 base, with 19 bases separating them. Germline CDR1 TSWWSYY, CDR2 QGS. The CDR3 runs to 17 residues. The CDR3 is CALGAGPGHGTTDKLIF. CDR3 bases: TGTGCTCTTGGGGCTGGCCCTGGACACGGAACCACCGATAAACTCATCTTT.

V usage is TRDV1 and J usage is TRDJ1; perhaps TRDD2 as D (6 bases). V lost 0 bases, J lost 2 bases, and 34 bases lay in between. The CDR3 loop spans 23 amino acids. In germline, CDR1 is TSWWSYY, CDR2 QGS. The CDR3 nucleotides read TGTGCTCTTGGGGAACTAGGGAAACTCCTACGCGATACTGCGCATTCTCTTACCGATAAACTCATCTTT. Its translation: CALGELGKLLRDTAHSLTDKLIF.

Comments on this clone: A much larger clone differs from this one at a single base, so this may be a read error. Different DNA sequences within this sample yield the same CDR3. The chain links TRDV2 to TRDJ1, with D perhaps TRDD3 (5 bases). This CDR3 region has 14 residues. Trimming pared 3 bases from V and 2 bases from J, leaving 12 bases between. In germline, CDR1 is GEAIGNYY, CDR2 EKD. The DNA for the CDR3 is TGTGCCTGTGACGGCTCCTGGGATACCGATAAACTCATCTTT. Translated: CACDGSWDTDKLIF.

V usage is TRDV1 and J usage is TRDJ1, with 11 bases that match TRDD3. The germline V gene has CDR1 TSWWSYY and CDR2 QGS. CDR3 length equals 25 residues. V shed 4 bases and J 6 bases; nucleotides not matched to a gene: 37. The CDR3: CALGGTGEDLRGRMGDTPGGHKLIF. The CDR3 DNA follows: TGTGCTCTTGGGGGAACGGGAGAAGACCTACGGGGTCGAATGGGGGATACGCCGGGGGGTCATAAACTCATCTTT.

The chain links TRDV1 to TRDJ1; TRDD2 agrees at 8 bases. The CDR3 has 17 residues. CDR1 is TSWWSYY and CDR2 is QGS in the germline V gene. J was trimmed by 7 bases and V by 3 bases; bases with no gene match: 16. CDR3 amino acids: CALGDGLPKVEQLKLIF. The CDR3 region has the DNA TGTGCTCTTGGGGATGGCCTTCCTAAGGTGGAACAACTTAAACTCATCTTT.

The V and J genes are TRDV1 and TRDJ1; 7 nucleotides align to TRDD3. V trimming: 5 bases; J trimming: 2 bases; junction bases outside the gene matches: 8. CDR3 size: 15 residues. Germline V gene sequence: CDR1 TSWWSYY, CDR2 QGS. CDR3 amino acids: CALGNGRIRTDKLIF. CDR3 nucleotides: TGTGCTCTTGGGAATGGCCGGATACGGACCGATAAACTCATCTTT.

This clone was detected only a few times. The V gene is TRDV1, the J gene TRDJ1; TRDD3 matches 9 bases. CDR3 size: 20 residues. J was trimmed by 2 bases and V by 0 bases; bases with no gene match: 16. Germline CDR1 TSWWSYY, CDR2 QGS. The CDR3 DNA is TGTGCTCTTGGGGAACTAGTTTGTCCTACGGGGATACGGGGGACCGATAAACTCATCTTT. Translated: CALGELVCPTGIRGTDKLIF.

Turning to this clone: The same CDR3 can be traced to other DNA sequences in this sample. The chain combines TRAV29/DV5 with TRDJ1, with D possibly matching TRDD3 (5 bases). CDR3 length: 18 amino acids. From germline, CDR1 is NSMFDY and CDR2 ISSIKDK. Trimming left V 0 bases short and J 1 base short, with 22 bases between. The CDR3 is CAASAPTYVLVATDKLIF. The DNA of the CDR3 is TGTGCAGCAAGCGCGCCGACGTACGTACTGGTAGCCACCGATAAACTCATCTTT.

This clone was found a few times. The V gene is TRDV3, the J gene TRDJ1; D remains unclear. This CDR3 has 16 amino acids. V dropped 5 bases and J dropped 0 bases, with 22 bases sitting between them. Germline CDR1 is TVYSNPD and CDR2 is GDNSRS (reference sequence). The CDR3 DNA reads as TGTGCCCATGGGCATTGCCAGGCCTTGTACACCGATAAACTCATCTTT. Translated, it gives CAHGHCQALYTDKLIF.

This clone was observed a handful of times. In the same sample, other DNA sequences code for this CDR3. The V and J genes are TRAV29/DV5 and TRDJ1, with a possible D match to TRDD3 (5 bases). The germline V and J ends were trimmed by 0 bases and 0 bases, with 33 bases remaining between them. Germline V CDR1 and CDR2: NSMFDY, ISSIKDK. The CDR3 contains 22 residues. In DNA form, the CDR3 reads TGTGCAGCAAGCGCTCCCTCGGGGGTTCCGTTCACCCTTTTTCCCTACACCGATAAACTCATCTTT. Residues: CAASAPSGVPFTLFPYTDKLIF.

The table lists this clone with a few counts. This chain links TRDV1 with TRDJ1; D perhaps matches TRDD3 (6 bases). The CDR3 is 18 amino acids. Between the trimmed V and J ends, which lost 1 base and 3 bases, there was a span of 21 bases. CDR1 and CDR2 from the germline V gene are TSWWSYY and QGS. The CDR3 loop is CALGEQVRCRGTSDKLIF. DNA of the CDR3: TGTGCTCTTGGGGAACAGGTGCGGTGCCGGGGGACATCCGATAAACTCATCTTT.

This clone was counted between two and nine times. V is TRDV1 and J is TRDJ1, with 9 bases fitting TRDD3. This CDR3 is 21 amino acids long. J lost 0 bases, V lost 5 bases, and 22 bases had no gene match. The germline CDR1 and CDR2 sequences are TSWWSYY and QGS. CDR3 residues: CALGPHYSSWGIVLNTDKLIF. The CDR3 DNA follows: TGTGCTCTTGGGCCGCATTACTCAAGTTGGGGGATAGTCCTAAACACCGATAAACTCATCTTT.

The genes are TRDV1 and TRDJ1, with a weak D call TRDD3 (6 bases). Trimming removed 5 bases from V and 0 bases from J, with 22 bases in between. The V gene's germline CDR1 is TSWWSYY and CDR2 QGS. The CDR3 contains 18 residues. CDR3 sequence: CALGTCASGVPYTDKLIF. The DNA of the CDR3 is TGTGCTCTTGGGACTTGCGCCTCTGGGGTACCGTACACCGATAAACTCATCTTT.

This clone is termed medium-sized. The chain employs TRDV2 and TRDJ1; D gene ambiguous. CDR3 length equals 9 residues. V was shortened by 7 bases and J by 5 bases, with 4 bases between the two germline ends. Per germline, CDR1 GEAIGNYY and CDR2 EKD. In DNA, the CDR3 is TGTGCCTGGGGGGATAAACTCATCTTT. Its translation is CAWGDKLIF.

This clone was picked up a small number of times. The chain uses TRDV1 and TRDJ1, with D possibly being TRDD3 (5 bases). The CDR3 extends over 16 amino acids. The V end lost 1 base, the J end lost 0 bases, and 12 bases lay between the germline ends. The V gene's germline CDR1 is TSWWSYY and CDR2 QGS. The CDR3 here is CALGEPKGGHTDKLIF. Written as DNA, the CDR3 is TGTGCTCTTGGGGAACCTAAGGGGGGCCACACCGATAAACTCATCTTT.

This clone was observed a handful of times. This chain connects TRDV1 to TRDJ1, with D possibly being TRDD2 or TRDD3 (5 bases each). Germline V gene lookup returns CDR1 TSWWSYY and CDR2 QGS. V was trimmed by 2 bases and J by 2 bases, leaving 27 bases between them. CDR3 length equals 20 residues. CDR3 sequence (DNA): TGTGCTCTTGGGGAAAATCCGGGCCTACGCGGTCGAAGGGATACCGATAAACTCATCTTT. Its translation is CALGENPGLRGRRDTDKLIF.

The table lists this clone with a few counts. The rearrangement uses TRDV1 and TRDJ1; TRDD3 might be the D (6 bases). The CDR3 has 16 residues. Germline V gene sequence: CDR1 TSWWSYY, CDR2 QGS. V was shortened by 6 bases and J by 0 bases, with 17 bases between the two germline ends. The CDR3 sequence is CALGVATYWDTDKLIF. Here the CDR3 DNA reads TGTGCTCTTGGAGTCGCTACCTACTGGGACACCGATAAACTCATCTTT.

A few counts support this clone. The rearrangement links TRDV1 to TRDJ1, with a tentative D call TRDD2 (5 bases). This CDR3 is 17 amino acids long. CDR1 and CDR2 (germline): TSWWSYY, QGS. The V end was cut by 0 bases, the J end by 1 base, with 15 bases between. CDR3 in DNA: TGTGCTCTTGGGGAACTCCTACGAACAGGCACCACCGATAAACTCATCTTT. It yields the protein CALGELLRTGTTDKLIF.

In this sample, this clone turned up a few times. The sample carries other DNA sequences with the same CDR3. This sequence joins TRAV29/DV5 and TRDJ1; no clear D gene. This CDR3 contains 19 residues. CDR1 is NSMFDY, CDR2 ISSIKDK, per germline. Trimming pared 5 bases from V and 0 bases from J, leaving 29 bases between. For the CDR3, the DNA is TGTGCAGCCAAAGGTAGGACCCCCTATACTGAACCTTACACCGATAAACTCATCTTT. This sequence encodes CAAKGRTPYTEPYTDKLIF. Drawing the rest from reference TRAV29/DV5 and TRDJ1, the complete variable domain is DQQVKQNSPSLSVQEGRISILNCDYTNSMFDYFLWYKKYPAEGPTFLISISSIKDKNEDGRFTVFLNKSAKHLSLHIVPSQPGDSAVYFCAAKGRTPYTEPYTDKLIFGKGTRVTVEP.

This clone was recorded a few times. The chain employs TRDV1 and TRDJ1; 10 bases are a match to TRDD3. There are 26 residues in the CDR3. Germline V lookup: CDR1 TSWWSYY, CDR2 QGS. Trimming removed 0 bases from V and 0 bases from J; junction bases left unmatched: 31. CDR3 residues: CALGELGSGSPGKGTGGFSYTDKLIF. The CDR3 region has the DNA TGTGCTCTTGGGGAACTAGGTTCTGGTTCCCCCGGTAAAGGGACTGGGGGATTTTCCTACACCGATAAACTCATCTTT.